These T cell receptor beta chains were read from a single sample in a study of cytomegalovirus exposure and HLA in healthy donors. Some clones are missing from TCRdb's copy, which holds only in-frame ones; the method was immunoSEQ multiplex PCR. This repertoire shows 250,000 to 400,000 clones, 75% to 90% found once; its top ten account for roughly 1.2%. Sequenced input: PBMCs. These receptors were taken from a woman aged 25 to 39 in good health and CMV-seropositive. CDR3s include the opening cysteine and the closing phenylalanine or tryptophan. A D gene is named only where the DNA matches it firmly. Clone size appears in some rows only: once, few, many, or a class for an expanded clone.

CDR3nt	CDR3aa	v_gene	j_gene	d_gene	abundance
TGCGCCAGCAGCTTAGGAGGCTCTGGGGCCAACGTCCTGACTTTC	CASSLGGSGANVLTF	TRBV5-1	TRBJ2-6	-	-
TGTGCCTGGAATGGGGGGACCCAGTACTTC	CAWNGGTQYF	TRBV30	TRBJ2-5	-	-
TGTGCCAGCACCTGGGGGGACGGGATGAACACTGAAGCTTTCTTT	CASTWGDGMNTEAFF	TRBV9	TRBJ1-1	-	-
TGTGCCAGCAGCTTTTATCGCCGGGGCGGCTACGAGCAGTACTTC	CASSFYRRGGYEQYF	TRBV11-2	TRBJ2-7	-	-
TGTGCCAGCAGCTTGTTACTAGCGGGGAGCACAGATACGCAGTATTTT	CASSLLLAGSTDTQYF	TRBV5-5	TRBJ2-3	TRBD2	-
TGTGCCAGCTCACCGAAGGAGGGAATCAGCTACACCTTC	CASSPKEGISYTF	TRBV18	TRBJ1-2	-	-
TGTGCCAGTAGTATAGAGCCGGGACCTGCCTACGAGCAGTACTTC	CASSIEPGPAYEQYF	TRBV19	TRBJ2-7	-	-
TGTGCCAGCAGCGTTATTGGCAATCAGCCCCAGCATTTT	CASSVIGNQPQHF	TRBV6-1	TRBJ1-5	-	-
TGTGCCAGCAGTTACTCGTTCCCCTACGAGCAGTACTTC	CASSYSFPYEQYF	TRBV6-5	TRBJ2-7	-	once
TGTGCCACCACACCGGGGGGGTCCTCCTACAATGAGCAGTTCTTC	CATTPGGSSYNEQFF	TRBV27	TRBJ2-1	TRBD2	-
TGTGCCAGCAGCTTAAAGACCCTTGGGGGGCACACTGAAGCTTTCTTT	CASSLKTLGGHTEAFF	TRBV7-6	TRBJ1-1	-	-